One sample yielded the 29 T cell receptor beta chains listed below, sequenced in a study of cytomegalovirus exposure and HLA in healthy donors. PCR involved 60 Vbeta and 13 Jbeta primers. Libraries were prepared by immunoSEQ multiplex PCR; TCRdb keeps only in-frame clonotypes and omits some of them. The sample lists around 76,000 clones; around 72% were seen once. The sample was PBMCs. All receptors come from a woman aged 40 to 50 in good health and CMV-seropositive.

Concerning this clone itself: Being one base from a much bigger clone, this may be a read error. The rearrangement links TRBV30 to TRBJ1-1; 7 nucleotides line up with TRBD1. Looked up from germline, CDR1 is GTSNPN and CDR2 is SVGIG (reference sequence). J was trimmed by 3 bases and V by 1 base; bases with no gene match: 2. The CDR3 loop spans 13 amino acids. The CDR3 bases are TGTGCCTGGAGTGAGGGACAGTACACTGAAGCTTTCTTT. This gives the protein CAWSEGQYTEAFF.

This chain connects TRBV2 to TRBJ1-2; the D is unclear. This CDR3 has 11 amino acids. Between the trimmed V and J ends, which lost 7 bases and 8 bases, there was a span of 11 bases. Looked up from germline, CDR1 is SNHLY and CDR2 is FYNNEI. CDR3: CASTIGGGYTF. CDR3 DNA sequence: TGTGCCAGCACGATCGGCGGGGGCTACACCTTC.

The J gene is TRBJ2-7, the V gene TRBV27; no definite D call. Per germline, CDR1 MNHEY and CDR2 SMNVEV (reference sequence). V was clipped by 7 bases and J by 0 bases, with 10 bases between them. The CDR3 covers 13 residues. This chain's CDR3 is CASMEFNSYEQYF. CDR3 bases: TGTGCCAGCATGGAGTTTAACTCCTACGAGCAGTACTTC.

The gene calls are TRBV6-5 and TRBJ2-7, with a possible D match to TRBD2 (6 bases). The CDR3 loop spans 13 amino acids. Trimming removed 6 bases at V and 6 bases at J, with 15 bases between. CDR1 is MNHEY, CDR2 SVGAGI, per germline. CDR3 nucleotide sequence: TGTGCCAGCAGAGGAGGGCCCACCGCCGAGCAGTACTTC. Its protein is CASRGGPTAEQYF.

V usage is TRBV19 and J usage is TRBJ1-1; 9 bases align to TRBD1. Germline loops: CDR1 LNHDA, CDR2 SQIVND (reference sequence). This CDR3 contains 13 residues. The J segment lost 5 bases and the V segment lost 7 bases, leaving 5 bases of the junction unmatched. The DNA for the CDR3 is TGTGCCAGTACCCGGACAGGGGAAACTGAAGCTTTCTTT. Translation: CASTRTGETEAFF.

The V and J genes are TRBV5-1 and TRBJ1-5, with 8 bases that match TRBD1. V lost 0 bases and J lost 2; bases outside the gene matches: 4. Germline CDR1 SGHRS, CDR2 YFSETQ. The CDR3 contains 16 residues. In nucleotides, the CDR3 is TGCGCCAGCAGCTTGGTCCCGGGACAGGGCAATCAGCCCCAGCATTTT. Translating it yields CASSLVPGQGNQPQHF.

This clone was recorded once. The chain carries TRBV19 and TRBJ1-5, with D perhaps matching TRBD1 (6 bases). Trimming pared 5 bases from V and 1 base from J, leaving 15 bases between. Per germline, CDR1 LNHDA and CDR2 SQIVND (reference sequence). The CDR3 totals 16 residues. The CDR3 region is CASSVLRQGSNQPQHF. DNA for the CDR3: TGTGCCAGTAGTGTCCTCCGGCAGGGGAGCAATCAGCCCCAGCATTTT.

The CDR3 sequence is CASSEAGSYGYTF. CDR3 DNA: TGTGCCAGCAGTGAAGCGGGCAGCTATGGCTACACCTTC. The genes are TRBV6-1 and TRBJ1-2; D gene ambiguous. Trimming stripped 0 bases from V and 4 bases from J, with 6 bases between. The CDR3 sequence is 13 residues long. CDR1 is MNHNS, CDR2 SASEGT, per germline.

This clone was seen a single time. V and J are TRBV4-3 and TRBJ1-1, with D tentatively TRBD1 (6 bases). Trimming cost V 5 bases and J 4 bases, with 20 bases left between them. This CDR3 has 16 residues. Germline loops: CDR1 LGHNA, CDR2 YSLEER. This CDR3 is CASSSRLGGAATEAFF. The CDR3, as DNA: TGCGCCAGCAGCTCCCGACTTGGGGGCGCTGCCACTGAAGCTTTCTTT.

This clone was seen once. The rearrangement uses TRBV10-2 and TRBJ1-2, with D perhaps TRBD1 (6 bases). CDR3 length: 13 residues. Germline lookup yields CDR1 WSHSY and CDR2 SAAADI. The V end was cut by 7 bases, the J end by 8 bases, with 17 bases between. The CDR3 coding sequence is TGCGCCAGCACTTGGGACACCGGAGGAGGCTACACCTTC. Translating it yields CASTWDTGGGYTF.

In its sample, this clone was seen a few times. The V gene is TRBV7-9, the J gene TRBJ1-5; D might be TRBD1 (5 bases). The CDR3 is made up of 14 amino acids. The ends were cut back, 4 bases at V and 14 bases at J, with 21 bases in the middle. Germline values: CDR1 SEHNR, CDR2 FQNEAQ (reference sequence). CDR3 sequence reads: CASSWGGTEQHKHF. CDR3 nucleotide sequence: TGTGCCAGCAGCTGGGGGGGGACGGAACAGCACAAGCATTTT.

The chain recombines TRBV19 with TRBJ2-7; 9 bases map to TRBD1. In germline, CDR1 is LNHDA, CDR2 SQIVND (reference sequence). Trimming took 5 bases from V and 3 from J; bases not matched to a gene: 8. This CDR3 is built from 15 residues. CDR3 nucleotide sequence: TGTGCCAGTAGTCTCGGGACAGGGTGGGACTACGAGCAGTACTTC. Encoded protein: CASSLGTGWDYEQYF. The variable domain in full, with the rest retrieved from reference TRBV19 and TRBJ2-7, is DGGITQSPKYLFRKEGQNVTLSCEQNLNHDAMYWYRQDPGQGLRLIYYSQIVNDFQKGDIAEGYSVSREKKESFPLTVTSAQKNPTAFYLCASSLGTGWDYEQYFGPGTRLTVT.

A note on this clone: Since a far larger clone is one base different, this is likely a read error. The same CDR3 arises from other DNA sequences in this sample as well. CDR3 sequence reads: CAWSGGGSGEQYF. DNA for the CDR3: TGTGCCTGGAGTGGCGGGGGCTCAGGCGAGCAGTATTTC. This rearrangement joins TRBV30 to TRBJ2-7, with D tentatively TRBD2 (7 bases). The V gene's germline CDR1 is GTSNPN and CDR2 SVGIG (reference sequence). CDR3 size: 13 residues.

The rearrangement joins TRBV18 to TRBJ1-2, with TRBD1 as a possible D gene (5 bases). The germline CDR1 and CDR2 sequences are KGHSH and LQKENI. The CDR3 contains 13 residues. The germline V and J ends were trimmed by 6 bases and 0 bases, with 8 bases remaining between them. The CDR3 nucleotides are TGTGCCAGCTCGCCGGACACTAACTATGGCTACACCTTC. It encodes CASSPDTNYGYTF.

The gene calls are TRBV6-6 and TRBJ1-2; a possible D gene is TRBD1 (6 bases). The V end lost 6 bases, the J end lost 2 bases, and 13 bases lay between the germline ends. Germline CDR1 and CDR2: MNHNY and SVGAGI (reference sequence). CDR3 length equals 14 residues. Here the CDR3 DNA reads TGTGCCAGCAGCTTACAGGGCTCGAACTATGGCTACACCTTC. It encodes CASSLQGSNYGYTF.

This clone was counted a single time. This rearrangement joins TRBV14 to TRBJ2-2; TRBD2 aligns across 7 bases. With 1 base clipped from V and 0 bases from J, the junction kept 2 bases outside the gene matches. Per germline, CDR1 SGHDN and CDR2 FVKESK. The CDR3 contains 16 residues. The CDR3 DNA follows: TGTGCCAGCAGCCAAGGACTAGCAACGAACACCGGGGAGCTGTTTTTT. Translation gives CASSQGLATNTGELFF.

The chain carries TRBV6-1 and TRBJ2-2; D possibly corresponds to TRBD2 (5 bases). The length of the CDR3 is 16 residues. From germline, CDR1 is MNHNS and CDR2 SASEGT. Trimming took off 2 bases at V and 4 bases at J, with 14 bases between the two ends. The CDR3 is CASSEPPLGSTGELFF. Here the CDR3 DNA reads TGTGCCAGCAGTGAACCTCCGTTGGGGAGCACCGGGGAGCTGTTTTTT.

The chain is built from TRBV15 and TRBJ1-3, with D possibly being TRBD1 (6 bases). The CDR3 has 15 amino acids. Deletions cut 3 bases from V and 2 bases from J, with 11 bases between. From germline, CDR1 is LNHNV and CDR2 YYDKDF (reference sequence). In DNA form, the CDR3 reads TGTGCCACCAGCAGGGACAGCGTGCCTGGAAACACCATATATTTT. It is translated as CATSRDSVPGNTIYF.

Details on this clone: The same CDR3 also results from other DNA sequences found in this sample. The chain links TRBV10-2 to TRBJ2-7; D might be TRBD2 (5 bases). Trimming took 6 bases from V and 0 from J, leaving 15 bases between them. The CDR3 runs to 15 residues. CDR1 and CDR2 from the germline V gene are WSHSY and SAAADI. The CDR3, as DNA: TGCGCCAGCAGGAACCGGGATAGGGCCTCCTACGAGCAGTACTTC. Translation gives CASRNRDRASYEQYF.

The rearrangement uses TRBV4-3 and TRBJ1-1; no clear D gene. The CDR3 contains 14 residues. Germline lookup yields CDR1 LGHNA and CDR2 YSLEER. V was clipped by 1 base and J by 3 bases, with 9 bases between them. CDR3: CASSQGSGDTEAFF. DNA of the CDR3: TGCGCCAGCAGCCAAGGCTCCGGGGACACTGAAGCTTTCTTT.

This clone was seen once. The rearrangement uses TRBV2 and TRBJ2-3; TRBD2 agrees at 13 bases. With 5 bases clipped from V and 2 bases from J, the junction kept 4 bases outside the gene matches. Germline assignment: CDR1 SNHLY and CDR2 FYNNEI. There are 16 residues in the CDR3. The CDR3 sequence: CASSTGLAGSTDTQYF. CDR3 coding DNA: TGTGCCAGCAGTACGGGACTAGCGGGGTCCACAGATACGCAGTATTTT.

J is TRBJ1-1 and V is TRBV27; D gene uncertain. Trimming took 3 bases from V and 1 from J, leaving 9 bases between them. The CDR3 covers 14 residues. Germline V CDR1 and CDR2: MNHEY, SMNVEV (reference sequence). The CDR3 is CASSFGQQNTEAFF. The CDR3 DNA is TGTGCCAGCAGTTTTGGGCAGCAGAACACTGAAGCTTTCTTT.

This sequence joins TRBV11-2 and TRBJ2-1; 9 bases are shared with TRBD2. Germline lookup yields CDR1 SGHAT and CDR2 FQNNGV. V lost 4 bases, J lost 5 bases, and 6 bases stayed unmatched. The CDR3 has 15 amino acids. CDR3 coding DNA: TGTGCCAGCAGCTCGAATAGCGGGGGACACAATGAGCAGTTCTTC. Translating it yields CASSSNSGGHNEQFF.

The count of this clone is one. V and J are TRBV28 and TRBJ2-1, with D possibly matching TRBD2 (6 bases). V gave up 3 bases and J gave up 9 bases, with 9 bases separating them. Germline CDR1 and CDR2: MDHEN and SYDVKM. CDR3 length: 12 amino acids. The CDR3 protein is CASSLGGIEQFF. The CDR3 DNA follows: TGTGCCAGCAGTTTGGGCGGGATTGAGCAGTTCTTC. The complete variable domain, with remaining parts taken from reference TRBV28 and TRBJ2-1, reads DVKVTQSSRYLVKRTGEKVFLECVQDMDHENMFWYRQDPGLGLRLIYFSYDVKMKEKGDIPEGYSVSREKKERFSLILESASTNQTSMYLCASSLGGIEQFFGPGTRLTVL.

The chain is built from TRBV7-6 and TRBJ1-1; D might be TRBD1 (5 bases). The germline V gene encodes CDR1 SGHVS and CDR2 FNYEAQ. The CDR3 is 14 amino acids. Trimming left V 5 bases short and J 0 bases short, with 10 bases between. The CDR3 loop reads CASSGNRMNTEAFF. In DNA, the CDR3 is TGTGCCAGCAGCGGAAACAGGATGAACACTGAAGCTTTCTTT.

This chain connects TRBV4-3 to TRBJ1-1; 8 bases match TRBD1. V trimming: 1 base; J trimming: 5 bases; junction bases outside the gene matches: 0. This CDR3 has 13 residues. Germline V gene sequence: CDR1 LGHNA, CDR2 YSLEER. CDR3 nucleotides: TGCGCCAGCAGCCAAGGGACAGGGACTGAAGCTTTCTTT. Its translation is CASSQGTGTEAFF.

This clone was picked up one time. Mismatch with germline at one junction end may stem from a read error. The V and J genes are TRBV7-7 and TRBJ2-7; D gene unclear. The germline CDR1 and CDR2 sequences are SSHAT and FNYEAQ (reference sequence). This CDR3 has 13 residues. CDR3 bases: TGTGCTAGCAGCTTAGGTCTCGAGTACGAGCAGTACTTC. Translated, it gives CASSLGLEYEQYF.

This clone was seen once. The rearrangement links TRBV7-8 to TRBJ2-2, with 13 bases that match TRBD2. Trimming cost V 5 bases and J 3 bases; bases outside gene matches: 9. This CDR3 region has 18 residues. CDR1 is SGHVS and CDR2 is FQNEAQ in the germline V gene. CDR3 amino acids: CASSLRLAGGSDTGELFF. CDR3 nucleotides: TGTGCCAGCAGCCTCCGACTAGCGGGAGGTTCGGACACCGGGGAGCTGTTTTTT.

In nucleotides, the CDR3 is TGTGCCAGCAGTGACTCGGGACTTGGCACAGATACGCAGTATTTT. It translates to CASSDSGLGTDTQYF. The rearrangement uses TRBV6-4 and TRBJ2-3; D possibly corresponds to TRBD2 (6 bases). Germline V CDR1 and CDR2: MRHNA, SNTAGT. Deletions cut 0 bases from V and 1 base from J, with 8 bases between. This CDR3 region has 15 residues.